One TCR beta chain is described in this entry. This clone was counted ten times or more. Its antigen target is currently unknown. Base qualities are not recorded, but no much larger clone differs from it by a single base. Taken from cysteine to phenylalanine, the CDR3 has 14 residues. Only the CDR3 DNA is retained, 42 bases long and in frame from the first base. The trim is 4 bases for V and 3 bases for J, with a gap of 13 bases between the germline ends. The germline V gene supplies CDR1 MDHEN and CDR2 SYDVKM. The data belong to a study of metastatic and nonmetastatic thyroid tumors (dated by TCRdb to the early 2020s). Describing the broader study: For patients with malignant and with benign thyroid disease, the researchers compared repertoires between peripheral blood samples and tumor or nodule tissue samples.

None of the patients had been given any treatment before thyroid surgery. The study retrospectively analysed patient clinical samples collected from about 2012 to 2019 using T-cell receptor beta sequencing. Points the paper makes about the study in general: In both blood and tumor samples, TCR beta diversity was reported to be significantly higher in malignant tumors than in benign nodules.

To prepare the library, PCR was applied. The sequencer listed for this sample is Illumina HiSeq 4000. High-throughput sequencing was used to profile the CDR3 region of the TCR beta-chain in every patient. As for the authors' bioinformatics: Drawing on CDR3 differences between clinicopathological groups, the researchers built a classifier meant to tell apart patients with distant-metastatic papillary thyroid cancer. To measure repertoire diversity the researchers used the Shannon index, while the Morisita-Horn index served to gauge how similar the tumor and blood repertoires were. TCRdb reworked the public reads: Q25 trimming with fastp, MiXCR clone assembly, productive beta chains retained. The V and J calls and clone size come from TCRdb's table, not from the authors' own analysis. For this sample there are approximately 15,000 clones; about 29% appear just once. The ten largest clones add up to about 52% of the sample.

The sequenced material came from tumor tissue. The receptor chain draws on TRBV28 and TRBJ2-7; TRBD2 could be the D gene, as 7 bases match. The source is a male donor with papillary thyroid cancer or a benign thyroid nodule (not recorded which). Some clones in this sample may be carry-over from other donors' samples. At the DNA level, the sequence is TGTGCCAGCAGTTCCGGGGGGCACGACTACGAGCAGTACTTC. Its protein is CASSSGGHDYEQYF.